These 6 T cell receptor beta chains share one sample of origin, sequenced in a study of cytomegalovirus exposure and HLA in healthy donors. In the PCR, 60 Vbeta and 13 Jbeta primers were used. The table came from immunoSEQ multiplex PCR; TCRdb's copy has only in-frame clones and leaves some out. Of approximately 100,000 clones in the sample, 60% to 80% were seen once. The sample was PBMCs. These receptors originate from a female donor in good health and CMV-seronegative.

The CDR3 DNA follows: TGTGCCACCAGCAGAGATCCGCAGGGTGCCTACACCTTC. It is translated as CATSRDPQGAYTF. J is TRBJ1-2 and V is TRBV15; D is perhaps TRBD1 (5 bases). The CDR3 runs to 13 residues. Germline V gene data show CDR1 as LNHNV and CDR2 as YYDKDF (reference sequence). The V end lost 0 bases, the J end lost 10 bases, and 12 bases lay between the germline ends.

This clone was counted a few times. The rearrangement links TRBV28 to TRBJ2-3; D possibly corresponds to TRBD2 (6 bases). The ends were cut back, 2 bases at V and 2 bases at J, with 11 bases in the middle. Germline V gene lookup returns CDR1 MDHEN and CDR2 SYDVKM. This CDR3 spans 15 amino acids. The CDR3 region has the DNA TGTGCCAGCAGTTTAGGTGGGAGGAACACAGATACGCAGTATTTT. Translating it yields CASSLGGRNTDTQYF.

The rearrangement links TRBV7-9 to TRBJ1-2; D is perhaps TRBD1 (6 bases). Trimming removed 1 base from V and 4 bases from J, with 10 bases in between. CDR3 length: 14 residues. Germline values: CDR1 SEHNR, CDR2 FQNEAQ (reference sequence). CDR3 nucleotide sequence: TGTGCCAGCAGCTTAGGACAGGCGCTCTATGGCTACACCTTC. It yields the protein CASSLGQALYGYTF.

The CDR3 coding sequence is TGTGCCAGCAGCTTAGGGTCAGGGGCCTTCGACGAGCAGTACTTC. Its protein product is CASSLGSGAFDEQYF. The rearrangement joins TRBV11-3 to TRBJ2-7, with a tentative D call TRBD1 (6 bases). CDR3 length: 15 amino acids. Germline lookup yields CDR1 SGHNT and CDR2 YENEEA. V shed 1 base and J shed 5 bases, with 15 bases lying between them.

The chain links TRBV6-1 to TRBJ1-2, with 7 bases fitting TRBD1. The CDR3 extends over 14 amino acids. The J segment lost 9 bases and the V segment lost 5 bases, leaving 12 bases of the junction unmatched. Germline CDR1 and CDR2: MNHNS and SASEGT. The CDR3 loop is CASSPSDRSMRYTF. Here the CDR3 DNA reads TGTGCCAGCAGTCCATCGGACAGGTCTATGCGCTACACCTTC.

The chain employs TRBV28 and TRBJ2-2; D gene unclear. Germline assignment: CDR1 MDHEN and CDR2 SYDVKM. This CDR3 is 15 amino acids long. V was pared by 1 base and J by 4 bases, with 10 bases between. CDR3 region: CASSLSPYSTGELFF. The CDR3 DNA follows: TGTGCCAGCAGTTTATCCCCCTATAGCACCGGGGAGCTGTTTTTT.